The clone carrying this TCR beta chain has only a few counts. Its antigen is not identified. This CDR3 is built from 12 residues. Germline V gene data show CDR1 as DFQATT and CDR2 as SNEGSKA (reference sequence). The ends were cut back, 5 bases at V and 6 bases at J, with 11 bases in the middle. The data are from a study of naive and memory T cell subsets. Both TRBC1 and TRBC2 were covered by a beta constant-region primer of two equimolar oligonucleotides. Ligated cDNA was amplified by four rounds of PCR with nested alpha and beta constant-region primers and SP2. Ligation attached a single-stranded oligonucleotide with a 12-nucleotide UMI and the SP2 primer to the cDNA 3' end. MiXCR, applied by TCRdb to the UMI-ligation and nested PCR reads, yields one record per CDR3 protein. Of 98,000 or so distinct CDR3 sequences listed, about 11% are singletons. Whole-study findings and limits: TCR counts from RNA may reflect activation-linked expression changes. A few larger clonotypes appeared in naive repertoires, especially CD8, possibly memory cells re-expressing CD45RA.

The rearrangement joins TRBV20-1 to TRBJ1-3; D unresolved. The specimen was naive CD4+ T cells from blood. The origin of this receptor is a human donor in good health. CDR3 in amino acids: CSALIGSNTIYF. The CDR3 DNA sequence: TGCAGTGCTTTGATCGGTTCAAACACCATATATTTT.